This T cell receptor beta chain was documented in a study of blood T cell repertoires in COVID-19. Study at large: Some COVID-19 samples were acute and others convalescent; all came from the United States, Italy and Spain.

The V gene lost 5 bases and the J gene lost 7 bases, with 9 bases spanning the gap. Germline CDR1 and CDR2: LNHDA and SQIVND (reference sequence). CDR3 length equals 12 residues. There are a few counts of this clone. Repertoires were generated with immunoSEQ multiplex PCR, while TCRdb's copy carries only in-frame clones and drops some. The repertoire consists of about 220,000 clones, with roughly nine tenths occurring once and the leading ten covering more than 8.5%. Seattle enrolled patients during active infection and tracked them longitudinally. Sequencing was performed on peripheral blood. This clonotype was obtained from a woman between 50 and 59 years old with COVID-19, enrolled during active disease. This chain connects TRBV19 to TRBJ1-5; unclear D gene. The CDR3 region has the DNA TGTGCCAGTAGTCCAACAGTGCAGCCCCAGCATTTT. Translation: CASSPTVQPQHF.